These T cell receptor beta chains were read from a single sample in a study of cytomegalovirus exposure and HLA in healthy donors. Sequencing used immunoSEQ multiplex PCR; TCRdb keeps in-frame clones, though not all of them. The sample includes 220,000 or so clones, less than 90% seen only once; the top ten take 5.5% to 7%. The source material was PBMCs. The receptor set was obtained from a woman younger than 35 in good health and CMV-seronegative. CDR3s leave out the opening cysteine and the closing phenylalanine or tryptophan.

J	V	CDR3
TRBJ1-3	TRBV5-1	ASSSTRDSGNTIY
TRBJ2-1	TRBV19	ASSISGGLYNEQF
TRBJ2-1	TRBV27	ASSLSLRLAYNEQF
TRBJ1-2	TRBV27	ASRQGASNYGYT
TRBJ2-5	TRBV2	ASSLGVVETQY
TRBJ2-7	TRBV6-5	ASRGAIEQY
TRBJ2-1	TRBV5-1	ASSSTGKWNEQF
TRBJ2-5	TRBV4-1	ASSQESPWETQY
TRBJ1-5	TRBV2	ASRTQGGNQPQH
TRBJ1-1	TRBV6-1	ASARQHYTEAF
TRBJ2-7	TRBV27	ASRWRGTSYEQY
TRBJ2-3	TRBV13	ASSFGPATDTQY
TRBJ2-7	TRBV5-6	ASSDGLLTYEQY
TRBJ1-1	TRBV5-1	ASSFGDRGNTEAF
TRBJ2-2	TRBV15	ATSTRNAPSNTGELF
TRBJ2-2	TRBV7-7	ASSSGTKNTGELF
TRBJ1-2	TRBV5-8	ASSTGRTNYGYT
TRBJ2-1	TRBV15	ATSKWPSSYNEQF
TRBJ2-7	TRBV11-3	ASSLASGTETGLRSYEQY
TRBJ2-1	TRBV27	ASSLGQTNEQF
TRBJ2-5	TRBV5-1	ASSLGQLQETQY
TRBJ1-6	TRBV5-8	ASSLAGDFYSPLH
TRBJ2-7	TRBV9	ASSPGGDGSYEQY
TRBJ2-7	TRBV11-2	ASSFTSGAAMTYEQY
TRBJ1-2	TRBV5-5	ASTPQVTNYGYT
TRBJ2-7	TRBV28	ASRIGTSGSYEQY
TRBJ1-5	TRBV6-1	ASSESFYSNQPQH
TRBJ2-2	TRBV30	AWGSLGTGELF
TRBJ2-7	TRBV5-6	ASSFTDSPYEQY
TRBJ2-2	TRBV2	ATSRTGRGTPGELF
TRBJ2-7	TRBV2	ASSPGQPYEQY
TRBJ2-7	TRBV6-1	ASSGLAGGNYYEQY
TRBJ2-7	TRBV11-2	ASSYGQGTYEQY
TRBJ2-7	TRBV19	ATRQGYEQY
TRBJ2-1	TRBV29-1	SVEMVQGADEQF
TRBJ2-1	TRBV9	ASSVSGPNEQF
TRBJ1-4	TRBV5-4	ASSLAGQGAEKLF
TRBJ1-6	TRBV30	AWSVHSYNSPLH